This record concerns one T cell receptor beta chain sequence. This specimen comes from a study of T cells in Graves' hyperthyroidism and ophthalmopathy. Study as a whole: Peripheral blood was secured at the point of initial diagnosis, before any treatment.

Template material for amplifying TCR beta CDR3 regions consisted of RNA transcripts. The HTBI primer set served for first-round RT-PCR of the TCR CDR3. MiXCR was run by TCRdb on the multiplex PCR reads, yielding one entry per CDR3 protein. The sample shows around 800,000 distinct CDR3 sequences, more than 30% of them seen only once. The definition of stable Graves' hyperthyroidism was no ophthalmopathy progression within 18 months. Uncontrolled infection, other autoimmune disease, pregnancy or lactation disqualified patients from enrolment. V lost 0 bases and J 6 bases, leaving 15 bases between the germline ends. The CDR3 contains 15 residues. The germline CDR1 and CDR2 sequences are SGDLS and YYNGEE.

This sequence joins TRBV9 and TRBJ1-1; the D is unclear. The TCR comes from a man between 18 and 35 years old with Graves' hyperthyroidism. The sample comprised blood. The CDR3 DNA reads as TGTGCCAGCAGCGTAGGAGAGGGTCTTTTCGCTGAAGCTTTCTTT. Amino acid sequence: CASSVGEGLFAEAFF.